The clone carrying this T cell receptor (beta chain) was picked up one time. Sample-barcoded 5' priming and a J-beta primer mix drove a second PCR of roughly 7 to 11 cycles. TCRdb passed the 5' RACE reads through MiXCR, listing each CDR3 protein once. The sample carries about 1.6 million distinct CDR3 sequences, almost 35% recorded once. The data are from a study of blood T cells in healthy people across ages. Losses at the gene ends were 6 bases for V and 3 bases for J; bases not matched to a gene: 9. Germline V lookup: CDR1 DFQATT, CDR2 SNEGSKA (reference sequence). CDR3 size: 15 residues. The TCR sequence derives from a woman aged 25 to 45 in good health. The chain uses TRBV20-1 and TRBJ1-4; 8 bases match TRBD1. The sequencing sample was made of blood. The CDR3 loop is CSAPDRGRANEKLFF. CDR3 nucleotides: TGCAGTGCGCCCGACAGGGGTCGAGCTAATGAAAAACTGTTTTTT.